This T cell receptor (beta chain) was captured by sequencing in a study of T cells in localized non-small cell lung cancer (dated by TCRdb to 2020 to 2021). Describing the broader study: Comparing tumors with uninvolved tumor-adjacent lungs, the study looked at the T cell repertoires of approximately 240 patients with early-stage NSCLC. The cohort comprised approximately 240 treatment-naïve NSCLC patients with resected, localized lung tumors. NSCLC patients had a mean age of approximately 66 years, and 129 were male and about a hundred female.

The immunoSEQ Assay was used to sequence TCR beta CDR3 regions from DNA. Per the authors' processing: To compute T cell density, TCR beta template counts were normalized to usable DNA, which was estimated by amplifying housekeeping genes. Richness was estimated using the preseqR package, with extrapolation to 400,000 templates for PBMC samples and to 120,000 templates for tissue samples. Clonality was calculated as one minus Pielou's evenness. Tissue-enriched TCRs were identified through differential abundance testing performed on productive amino-acid clonotypes, with a minimum total count of 5 and an alpha of 0.1. The Jaccard Index and the Morisita Overlap Index were used to measure repertoire overlap between compartments. GLIPH grouped TCR beta CDR3s together with public tetramer-defined viral CDR3s, and a viral motif had to include at least three viral sequences and also show V-gene enrichment. Not all clones reach the TCRdb copy of this immuneACCESS table, which keeps in-frame sequences only. Checked studies attribute under half of the gap to unresolved V genes and leave the rest unexplained. From that table come the V and J calls and clone size; the DNA was used to work out D and trimming. The sample contains 78,000 or so clones, roughly 81% of them found a single time. Jointly, the top ten make up around 2.8% of the sample.

In regard to this clone: The antigen it binds to is not known. The input lacks base qualities; no much larger clone sits a single base away.

Results and caveats for the whole study, not just this receptor: Because multi-region tumor sequencing was not done, intratumor heterogeneity could not be ruled out. Longer overall survival was associated with higher T cell density in blood, whereas shorter survival was associated with higher clonality in adjacent lung. A median of approximately 55 of the top 100 tumor clones were detected in paired uninvolved adjacent lung, and 28 of these tumor clones were also found among the top 100 clones of the paired uninvolved adjacent lung. Because of the exploratory design, TCR variables were selected using unadjusted p-values without false-discovery rate correction. The highest T cell clonality was observed in uninvolved tumor-adjacent lung, where clonality exceeded that of tumor, suggesting that antigenic responses were more focused in uninvolved tumor-adjacent lung.

At diagnosis, tumor, uninvolved tumor-adjacent lung and peripheral blood were collected and then preserved as a mix of FFPE and fresh-frozen material. For TCR repertoire profiling, blood samples were analyzed as peripheral blood mononuclear cells. The CDR3 measures 13 amino acids from cysteine to phenylalanine. CDR3 DNA only is kept here, 39 bases in frame from base 1. Reading the germline V gene (reference sequence) gives CDR1 LNHDA and CDR2 SQIVND. The junction carries 6 bases between V and J, which are trimmed by 0 bases and 4 bases respectively. The sequence joins TRBV19 to TRBJ1-1; the D region possibly corresponds to TRBD1 (5 bases align). This sequence was found in a man between 40 and 70 years old with stage I lung adenocarcinoma. Specimen: peripheral blood, collected before any cancer treatment. The sequenced DNA is TGTGCCAGTAGTATAGACAGGGTCACTGAAGCTTTCTTT. Its coded protein is CASSIDRVTEAFF.